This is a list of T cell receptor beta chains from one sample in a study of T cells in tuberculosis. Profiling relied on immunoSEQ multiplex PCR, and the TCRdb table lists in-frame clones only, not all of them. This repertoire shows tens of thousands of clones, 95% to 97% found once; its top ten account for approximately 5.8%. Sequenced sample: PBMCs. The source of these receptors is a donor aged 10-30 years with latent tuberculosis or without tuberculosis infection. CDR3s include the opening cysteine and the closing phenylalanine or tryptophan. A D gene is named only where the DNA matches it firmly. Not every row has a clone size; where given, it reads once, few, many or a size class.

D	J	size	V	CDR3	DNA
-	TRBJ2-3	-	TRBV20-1	CSASLTDTQYF	TGCAGTGCTAGTCTCACAGATACGCAGTATTTT
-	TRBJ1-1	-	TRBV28	CASRSGTLNTEAFF	TGTGCCAGCAGGTCCGGGACACTTAACACTGAAGCTTTCTTT
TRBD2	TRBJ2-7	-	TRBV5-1	CASSPGLASYEQYF	TGCGCCAGCAGCCCGGGACTAGCGTCCTACGAGCAGTACTTC
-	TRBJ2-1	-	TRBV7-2	CASSLTLGQFF	TGTGCCAGCAGCCTCACCCTAGGGCAGTTCTTC
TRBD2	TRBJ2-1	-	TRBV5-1	CASSFASGSNEQFF	TGCGCCAGCAGTTTCGCCAGCGGGAGTAATGAGCAGTTCTTC
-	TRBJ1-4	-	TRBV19	CASSRKGSNEKLFF	TGTGCCAGTAGTCGGAAGGGGTCTAATGAAAAACTGTTTTTT
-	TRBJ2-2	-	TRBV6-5	CASWVGPGTGELFF	TGTGCCAGCTGGGTGGGGCCCGGGACCGGGGAGCTGTTTTTT
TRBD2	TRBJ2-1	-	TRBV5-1	CASSLGGGHLNEQFF	TGCGCCAGCAGCTTGGGCGGGGGGCACTTAAATGAGCAGTTCTTC
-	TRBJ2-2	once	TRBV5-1	CASSFHPSNTGELFF	TGCGCCAGCAGCTTTCATCCTAGCAACACCGGGGAGCTGTTTTTT
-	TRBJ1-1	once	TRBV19	CASSNSFMNTEAFF	TGTGCCAGTAGTAATAGCTTCATGAACACTGAAGCTTTCTTT
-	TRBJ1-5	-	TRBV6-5	CASRRTQDSNQPQHF	TGTGCCAGCAGGCGGACTCAAGATAGCAATCAGCCCCAGCATTTT
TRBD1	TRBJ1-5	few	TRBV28	CASSLVTGFEPQHF	TGTGCCAGCAGTTTAGTGACAGGGTTCGAGCCCCAGCATTTT
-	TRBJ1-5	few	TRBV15	CATSRDRGHNQPQHF	TGTGCCACCAGCAGAGACCGGGGACACAATCAGCCCCAGCATTTT
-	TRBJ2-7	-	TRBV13	CASSLETAGYEQYF	TGTGCCAGCAGCTTAGAGACAGCAGGCTACGAGCAGTACTTC
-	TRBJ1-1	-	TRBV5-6	CASSSQGPTEAFF	TGTGCCAGCAGCTCGCAGGGTCCCACTGAAGCTTTCTTT
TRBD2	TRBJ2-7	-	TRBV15	CATSRVGGGGYEQYF	TGTGCCACCAGCAGAGTTGGCGGGGGGGGTTACGAGCAGTACTTC
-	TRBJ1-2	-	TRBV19	CASTPAQVYGYTF	TGTGCCAGTACCCCAGCACAGGTTTATGGCTACACCTTC
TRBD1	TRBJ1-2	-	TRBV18	CASSLQGTGTHGYTF	TGTGCCAGCTCCCTCCAAGGGACAGGGACCCATGGCTACACCTTC
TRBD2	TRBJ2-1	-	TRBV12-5	CASGLVLAGRLYNEQFF	TGTGCTAGTGGTTTGGTATTAGCGGGCCGGCTGTACAATGAGCAGTTCTTC
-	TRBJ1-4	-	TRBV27	CASSSRHSLATNEKLFF	TGTGCCAGCAGTTCCCGACACAGTCTTGCAACTAATGAAAAACTGTTTTTT
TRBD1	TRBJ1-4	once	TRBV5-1	CASSTLGQGNEKLFF	TGCGCCAGCAGCACCCTGGGACAGGGCAATGAAAAACTGTTTTTT
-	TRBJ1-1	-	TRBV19	CASTRGTGTSMNTEAFF	TGTGCCAGTACCCGAGGAACCGGGACAAGCATGAACACTGAAGCTTTCTTT
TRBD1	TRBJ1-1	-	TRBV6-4	CASPPSFRGHLNTEAFF	TGTGCCAGCCCCCCCTCCTTTAGGGGGCACTTGAACACTGAAGCTTTCTTT
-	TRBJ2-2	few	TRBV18	CASSPPGQHGGELFF	TGTGCCAGCTCACCTCCAGGACAGCACGGCGGGGAGCTGTTTTTT
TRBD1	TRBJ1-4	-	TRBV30	CACDRGPKKLFF	TGTGCCTGTGACAGGGGGCCGAAAAAACTGTTTTTT
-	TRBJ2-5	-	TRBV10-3	CAISEGSREETQYF	TGTGCCATCAGTGAAGGTAGCAGGGAAGAGACCCAGTACTTC
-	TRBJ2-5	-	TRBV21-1	CASSKRLPDRALEETQYF	TGTGCCAGCAGCAAACGTTTACCCGACAGGGCGTTGGAAGAGACCCAGTACTTC
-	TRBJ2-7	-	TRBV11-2	CASSSDSPYEQYF	TGTGCCAGCAGCTCGGACTCCCCCTACGAGCAGTACTTC
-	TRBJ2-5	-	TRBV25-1	CASSRGQQETQYF	TGTGCCAGTTCGCGGGGGCAGCAAGAGACCCAGTACTTC
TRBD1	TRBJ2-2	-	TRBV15	CATSRVGDRAGTGELFF	TGTGCCACCAGCAGAGTAGGGGACAGGGCGGGAACCGGGGAGCTGTTTTTT
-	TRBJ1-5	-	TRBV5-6	CASSRGTNNQPQHF	TGTGCCAGCAGCCGCGGGACGAACAATCAGCCCCAGCATTTT
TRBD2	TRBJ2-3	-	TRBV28	CATNPSGTGGTDTQYF	TGTGCCACTAACCCGAGTGGGACGGGAGGGACAGATACGCAGTATTTT
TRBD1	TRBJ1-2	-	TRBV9	CASSAPGRDRDIGYTF	TGTGCCAGCAGCGCCCCAGGACGGGACAGGGACATTGGCTACACCTTC
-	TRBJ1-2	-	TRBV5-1	CASSSDTGNYGYTF	TGCGCCAGCAGCTCCGATACAGGGAACTATGGCTACACCTTC
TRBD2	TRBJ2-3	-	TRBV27	CASSPSSGRARSMTQYF	TGTGCCAGCAGTCCATCTAGCGGGAGGGCCCGATCAATGACGCAGTATTTT
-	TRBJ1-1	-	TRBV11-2	CASSAGLRNTEAFF	TGTGCCAGCAGCGCGGGACTGAGGAACACTGAAGCTTTCTTT
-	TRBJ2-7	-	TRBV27	CASSLSWQGNSYEQYF	TGTGCCAGCAGTTTATCATGGCAGGGGAACTCCTACGAGCAGTACTTC
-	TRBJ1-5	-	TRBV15	CATSRDLAGGRQPQHF	TGTGCCACCAGCAGAGATTTGGCCGGGGGGCGTCAGCCCCAGCATTTT
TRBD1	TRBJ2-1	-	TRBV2	CASSGGQSYNEQFF	TGTGCCAGCAGTGGGGGACAGTCCTACAATGAGCAGTTCTTC
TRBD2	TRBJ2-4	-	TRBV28	CASSSPLGGVAKNIQYF	TGTGCCAGCAGCTCCCCGCTGGGGGGGGTAGCCAAAAACATTCAGTACTTC
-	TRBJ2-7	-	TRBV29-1	CSVVRRQGIYEQYF	TGCAGCGTTGTACGTAGGCAGGGGATCTACGAGCAGTACTTC
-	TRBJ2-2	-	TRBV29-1	CSVSVQVPTGELFF	TGCAGCGTTTCCGTCCAGGTACCCACCGGGGAGCTGTTTTTT
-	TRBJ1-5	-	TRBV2	CASSERDYSNQPQHF	TGTGCCAGCAGTGAACGGGACTATAGCAATCAGCCCCAGCATTTT
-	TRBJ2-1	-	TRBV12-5	CASGLTDYNEQFF	TGTGCTAGTGGTTTAACTGATTACAATGAGCAGTTCTTC
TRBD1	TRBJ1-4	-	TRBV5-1	CASSPQGAGEKLFF	TGCGCCAGCAGCCCACAGGGGGCGGGTGAAAAACTGTTTTTT
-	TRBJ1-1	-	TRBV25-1	CASSQGTEAFF	TGTGCCAGCAGTCAGGGTACTGAAGCTTTCTTT
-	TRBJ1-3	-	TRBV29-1	CSVGRRHSGNTIYF	TGCAGCGTTGGTCGGCGACACTCTGGAAACACCATATATTTT
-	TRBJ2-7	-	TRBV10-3	CAISESRSGNYEQYF	TGTGCCATCAGTGAGTCGAGATCGGGGAACTACGAGCAGTACTTC
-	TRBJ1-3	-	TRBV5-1	CASSLSGGSGNTIYF	TGCGCCAGCAGCTTGTCGGGTGGCTCTGGAAACACCATATATTTT